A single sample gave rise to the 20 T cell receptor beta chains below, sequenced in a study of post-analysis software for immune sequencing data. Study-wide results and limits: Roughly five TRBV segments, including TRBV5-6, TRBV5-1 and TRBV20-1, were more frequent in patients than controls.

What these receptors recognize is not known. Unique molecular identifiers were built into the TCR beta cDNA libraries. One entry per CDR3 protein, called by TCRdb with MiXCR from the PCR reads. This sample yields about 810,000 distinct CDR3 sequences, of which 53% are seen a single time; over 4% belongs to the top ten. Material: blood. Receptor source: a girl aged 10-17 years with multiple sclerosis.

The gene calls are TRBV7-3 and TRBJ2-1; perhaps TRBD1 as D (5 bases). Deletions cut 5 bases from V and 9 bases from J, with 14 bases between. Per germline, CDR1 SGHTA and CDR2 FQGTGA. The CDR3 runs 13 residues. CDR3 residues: CASSLPPQGEQFF. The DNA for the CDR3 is TGTGCCAGCAGCCTCCCACCTCAGGGTGAGCAGTTCTTC.

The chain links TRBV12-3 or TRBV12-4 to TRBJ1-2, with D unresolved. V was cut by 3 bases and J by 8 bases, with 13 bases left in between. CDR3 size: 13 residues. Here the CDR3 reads CASSFFPLGGYTF. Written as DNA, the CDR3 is TGTGCCAGCAGTTTTTTTCCTTTGGGAGGCTACACCTTC.

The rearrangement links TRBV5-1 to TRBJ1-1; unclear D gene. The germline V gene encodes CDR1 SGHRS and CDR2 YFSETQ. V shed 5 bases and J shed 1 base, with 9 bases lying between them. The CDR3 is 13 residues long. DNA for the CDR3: TGCGCCAGCAGAAAAGACCCGAACACTGAAGCTTTCTTT. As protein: CASRKDPNTEAFF.

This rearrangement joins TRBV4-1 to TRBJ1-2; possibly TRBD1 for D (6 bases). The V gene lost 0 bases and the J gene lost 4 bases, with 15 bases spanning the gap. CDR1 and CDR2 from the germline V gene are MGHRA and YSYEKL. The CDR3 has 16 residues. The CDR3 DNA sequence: TGCGCCAGCAGCCAAGATTCACAGGGAATGTCCTATGGCTACACCTTC. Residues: CASSQDSQGMSYGYTF.

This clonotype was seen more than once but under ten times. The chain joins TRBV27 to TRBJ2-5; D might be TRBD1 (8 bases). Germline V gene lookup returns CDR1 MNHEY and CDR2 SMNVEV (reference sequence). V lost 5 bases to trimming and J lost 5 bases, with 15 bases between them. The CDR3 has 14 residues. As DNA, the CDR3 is TGTGCCAGCAGTGCCCAACAGGGGGGGGAGACCCAGTACTTC. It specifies CASSAQQGGETQYF.

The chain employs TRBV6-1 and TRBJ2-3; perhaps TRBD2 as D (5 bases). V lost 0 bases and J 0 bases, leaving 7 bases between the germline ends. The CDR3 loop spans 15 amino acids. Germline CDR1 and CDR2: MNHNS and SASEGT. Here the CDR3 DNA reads TGTGCCAGCAGTGAAGCACGAGGGAGCACAGATACGCAGTATTTT. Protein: CASSEARGSTDTQYF.

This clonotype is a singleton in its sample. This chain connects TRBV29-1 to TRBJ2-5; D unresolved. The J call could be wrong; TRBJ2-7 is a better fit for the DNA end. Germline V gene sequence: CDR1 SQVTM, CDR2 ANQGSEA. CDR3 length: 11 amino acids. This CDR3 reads CSVDEAGEQYF. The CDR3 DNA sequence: TGCAGCGTTGATGAGGCAGGCGAGCAGTACTTC.

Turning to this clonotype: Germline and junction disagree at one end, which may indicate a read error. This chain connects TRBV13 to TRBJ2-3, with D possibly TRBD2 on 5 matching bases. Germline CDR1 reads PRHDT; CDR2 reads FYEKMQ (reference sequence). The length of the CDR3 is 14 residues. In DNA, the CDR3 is TGTGTCAGCAGCCCCCGGACTAGCACAGATACGCAGTATTTT. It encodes CVSSPRTSTDTQYF.

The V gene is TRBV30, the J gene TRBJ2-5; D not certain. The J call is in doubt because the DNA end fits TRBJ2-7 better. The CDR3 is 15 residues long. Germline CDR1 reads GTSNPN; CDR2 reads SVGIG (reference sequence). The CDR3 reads CAWSEAATLLNEQYF. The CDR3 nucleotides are TGTGCCTGGAGTGAAGCAGCCACCCTCTTGAACGAGCAGTACTTC.

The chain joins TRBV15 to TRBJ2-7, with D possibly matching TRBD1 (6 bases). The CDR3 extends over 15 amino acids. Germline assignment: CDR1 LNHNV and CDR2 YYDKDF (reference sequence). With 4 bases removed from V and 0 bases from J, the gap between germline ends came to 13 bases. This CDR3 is CATSKPGQPSYEQYF. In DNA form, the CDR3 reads TGTGCCACCAGCAAACCGGGACAACCCTCCTACGAGCAGTACTTC.

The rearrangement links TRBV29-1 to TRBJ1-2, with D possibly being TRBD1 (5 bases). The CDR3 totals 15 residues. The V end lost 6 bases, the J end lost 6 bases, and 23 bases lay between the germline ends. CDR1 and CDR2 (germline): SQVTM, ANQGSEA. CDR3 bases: TGCAGCGTGGCGGGACTCCTGCGACCTACTGATGGCTACACCTTC. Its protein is CSVAGLLRPTDGYTF.

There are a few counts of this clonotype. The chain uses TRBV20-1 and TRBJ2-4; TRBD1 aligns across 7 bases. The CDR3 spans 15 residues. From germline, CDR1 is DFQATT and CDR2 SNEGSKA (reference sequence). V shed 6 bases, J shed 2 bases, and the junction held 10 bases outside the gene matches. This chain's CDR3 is CSANRQGLPKNIQYF. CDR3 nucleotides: TGCAGTGCCAACCGACAGGGCCTACCCAAAAACATTCAGTACTTC.

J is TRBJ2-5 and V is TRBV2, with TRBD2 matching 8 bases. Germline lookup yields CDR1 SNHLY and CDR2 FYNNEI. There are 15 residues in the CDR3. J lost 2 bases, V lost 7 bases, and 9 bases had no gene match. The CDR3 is CASTNSGVLQETQYF. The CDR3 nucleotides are TGTGCCAGCACTAATAGCGGGGTTTTACAAGAGACCCAGTACTTC.

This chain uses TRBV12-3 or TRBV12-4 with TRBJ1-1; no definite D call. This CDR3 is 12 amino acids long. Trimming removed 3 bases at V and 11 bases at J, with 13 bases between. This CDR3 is CASSFGREDAFF. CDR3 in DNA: TGTGCCAGCAGTTTTGGGAGGGAAGATGCTTTCTTT.

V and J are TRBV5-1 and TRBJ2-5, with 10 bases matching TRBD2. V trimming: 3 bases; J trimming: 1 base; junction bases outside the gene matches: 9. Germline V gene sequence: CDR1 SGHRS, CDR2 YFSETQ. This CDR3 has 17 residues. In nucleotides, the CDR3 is TGCGCCAGCAGCTCCCCAATTAGGACTAGCGGCCAAGAGACCCAGTACTTC. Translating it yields CASSSPIRTSGQETQYF.

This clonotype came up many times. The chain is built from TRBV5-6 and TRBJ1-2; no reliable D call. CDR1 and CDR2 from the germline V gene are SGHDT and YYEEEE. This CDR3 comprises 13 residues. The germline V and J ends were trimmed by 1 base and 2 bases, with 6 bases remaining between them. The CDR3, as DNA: TGTGCCAGCAGCTTGTCGGCGAACTATGGCTACACCTTC. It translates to CASSLSANYGYTF.

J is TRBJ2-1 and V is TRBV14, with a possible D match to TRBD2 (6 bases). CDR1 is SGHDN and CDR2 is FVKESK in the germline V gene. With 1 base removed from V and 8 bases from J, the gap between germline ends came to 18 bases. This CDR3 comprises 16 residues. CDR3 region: CASSQVPRLVVDEQFF. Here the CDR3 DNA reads TGTGCCAGCAGCCAAGTTCCTCGACTAGTCGTAGATGAGCAGTTCTTC.

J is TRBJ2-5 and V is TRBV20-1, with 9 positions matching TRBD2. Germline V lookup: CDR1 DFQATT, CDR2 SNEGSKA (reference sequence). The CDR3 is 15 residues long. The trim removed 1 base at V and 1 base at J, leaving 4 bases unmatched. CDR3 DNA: TGCAGTGCTAGAGTCCAACTAGCGGGCCAAGAGACCCAGTACTTC. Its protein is CSARVQLAGQETQYF.

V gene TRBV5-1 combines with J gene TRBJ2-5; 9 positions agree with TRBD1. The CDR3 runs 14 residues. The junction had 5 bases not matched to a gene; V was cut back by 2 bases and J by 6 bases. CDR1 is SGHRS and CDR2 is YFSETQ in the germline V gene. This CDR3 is CASSFRDREQTQYF. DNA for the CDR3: TGCGCCAGCAGCTTCCGGGACAGGGAGCAGACCCAGTACTTC.

CDR3 sequence reads: CASSLARPGHANEQFF. CDR3 nucleotide sequence: TGTGCCAGCAGCTTAGCTCGCCCCGGACATGCCAATGAGCAGTTCTTC. The rearrangement links TRBV11-2 to TRBJ2-1; D is perhaps TRBD1 (5 bases). Germline values: CDR1 SGHAT, CDR2 FQNNGV. CDR3 length: 16 amino acids. Trimming stripped 1 base from V and 6 bases from J, with 16 bases between.